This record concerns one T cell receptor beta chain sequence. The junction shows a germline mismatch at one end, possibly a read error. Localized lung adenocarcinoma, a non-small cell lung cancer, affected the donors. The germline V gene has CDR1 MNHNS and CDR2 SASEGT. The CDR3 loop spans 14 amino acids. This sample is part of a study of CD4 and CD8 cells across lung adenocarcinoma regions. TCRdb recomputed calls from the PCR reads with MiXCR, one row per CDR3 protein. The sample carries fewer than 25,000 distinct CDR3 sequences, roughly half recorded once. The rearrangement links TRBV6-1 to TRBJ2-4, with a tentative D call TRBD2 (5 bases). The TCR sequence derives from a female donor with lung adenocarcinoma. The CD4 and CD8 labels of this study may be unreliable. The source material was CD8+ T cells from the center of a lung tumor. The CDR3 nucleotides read TGTCGCAGCACGGCACTAGGAGCCAAAAACACGCAGTATTTC. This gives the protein CRSTALGAKNTQYF.